This T cell receptor beta chain was obtained from a study of shared clonotypes between healthy human individuals. Sequenced by immunoSEQ multiplex PCR; TCRdb stores in-frame clones only, minus some. The sample contains about 1 million clones, around 76% of which appear only once. The junction had 7 bases not matched to a gene; V was cut back by 3 bases and J by 6 bases. Germline lookup yields CDR1 SGHRS and CDR2 YFSETQ. The CDR3 runs to 15 residues. V and J are TRBV5-1 and TRBJ2-3, with 10 bases that match TRBD1. Sample: memory CD4+ T cells sorted from blood. Described subset: CD45RA-negative fraction. This clonotype originated in a man in his late teens or twenties in good health. The CDR3 sequence is CASSWGQGRVDTQYF. For the CDR3, the DNA is TGCGCCAGCAGCTGGGGACAGGGGAGGGTGGATACGCAGTATTTT.